Reported below is one TCR beta chain. Its target is unknown. CD8+CD57+ cell expansion had been shown by flow cytometry in patients chosen for sequencing. Germline V gene sequence: CDR1 SQVTM, CDR2 ANQGSEA. The V end lost 6 bases, the J end lost 0 bases, and 8 bases lay between the germline ends. The CDR3 spans 12 residues. This entry is derived from a study of CD8+CD57+ T cells in acquired aplastic anemia. Genomic DNA, the template, was used for profiling of the TCR beta VDJ and CDR3. Via MiXCR, TCRdb re-called the reads, giving one row per CDR3 protein. This sample has 50,000 or so distinct CDR3 sequences, with roughly three fifths found just once. Overall study findings and caveats: Between patients and controls, CD8+ Simpson's diversity did not vary significantly. Shared by patients and controls, 25 to 30 CD8+ CDR3s were abundant in patients.

The specimen was sorted CD4+, CD8+, or CD8+CD57+ T cells (not recorded which) from PBMCs. V gene TRBV29-1 combines with J gene TRBJ1-1; D is unresolved. The clonotype comes from a human donor with aplastic anemia. The CDR3 DNA reads TGCAGCGTCTCCGGGATGAACACTGAAGCTTTCTTT. Translation gives CSVSGMNTEAFF.